The rows below give T cell receptor beta chains drawn from one sample of a study of blood T cell repertoires in COVID-19. Method: immunoSEQ multiplex PCR; TCRdb's copy keeps in-frame clones and lacks some. Among roughly 140,000 clones listed, more than 75% were seen once. Source material: peripheral blood. Source of these receptors: a woman between 55 and 75 years old with COVID-19, enrolled during active disease. The CDR3 runs from the conserved cysteine through the conserved F or W. D genes are given only for firm matches. Rows may omit the clone size; those that give it use once, few, many or a size class.

clone size	D gene	J gene	V gene	CDR3 protein	CDR3 DNA
-	TRBD1	TRBJ1-2	TRBV5-6	CASSLGQGVYGYTF	TGTGCCAGCAGCTTAGGACAGGGGGTCTATGGCTACACCTTC
-	-	TRBJ2-6	TRBV10-2	CASSPGGFSGANVLTF	TGCGCCAGCAGTCCAGGAGGATTCTCTGGGGCCAACGTCCTGACTTTC
-	TRBD1	TRBJ1-5	TRBV9	CASSVGVGDSRRHF	TGTGCCAGCAGCGTAGGGGTGGGGGACAGCCGTAGGCATTTT
-	-	TRBJ2-1	TRBV5-1	CASRSGLSYNEQFF	TGCGCCAGCAGGAGCGGGCTCTCCTACAATGAGCAGTTCTTC
-	-	TRBJ1-5	TRBV18	CASSGGLSQPQHF	TGTGCCAGCTCAGGCGGGTTGTCTCAGCCCCAGCATTTT
-	TRBD1	TRBJ1-1	TRBV2	CASSPGTGESEAFF	TGTGCCAGCAGTCCCGGGACAGGGGAATCCGAAGCTTTCTTT
-	TRBD2	TRBJ2-5	TRBV19	CASSIEERAGRETQYF	TGTGCCAGTAGTATAGAGGAGCGAGCGGGAAGGGAGACCCAGTACTTC
few	TRBD2	TRBJ2-7	TRBV6-5	CASRRGGLRPEQYF	TGTGCCAGCAGGCGGGGAGGGTTGAGGCCCGAGCAGTACTTC
-	-	TRBJ1-5	TRBV7-2	CASSLFRVQNQPQHF	TGTGCCAGCAGCCTATTCAGGGTCCAAAATCAGCCCCAGCATTTT
-	-	TRBJ1-5	TRBV19	CASSISGDSNQPQHF	TGTGCCAGTAGTATTTCCGGGGATAGCAATCAGCCCCAGCATTTT
-	-	TRBJ1-1	TRBV5-8	CASRIRGNTEAFF	TGTGCCAGCAGGATTCGGGGGAACACTGAAGCTTTCTTT
-	-	TRBJ1-1	TRBV29-1	CSAREGGTEAFF	TGCAGCGCCCGGGAGGGGGGCACTGAAGCTTTCTTT
-	-	TRBJ2-1	TRBV11-3	CASSRGHNEQFF	TGTGCCAGCAGCCGAGGCCACAATGAGCAGTTCTTC
-	-	TRBJ1-2	TRBV6-1	CASSERARGSLNYGYTF	TGTGCCAGCAGTGAACGGGCCCGCGGGTCCCTTAACTATGGCTACACCTTC
-	-	TRBJ2-2	TRBV5-8	CASSLFEGAGGELFF	TGTGCCAGCAGCTTGTTCGAGGGCGCGGGCGGGGAGCTGTTTTTT
-	TRBD1	TRBJ1-5	TRBV5-1	CASSWGQNSNQPQHF	TGCGCCAGCAGCTGGGGACAGAATAGCAATCAGCCCCAGCATTTT
-	-	TRBJ2-5	TRBV5-1	CASSLGARETQYF	TGCGCCAGCAGCTTGGGGGCTCGGGAGACCCAGTACTTC
-	-	TRBJ1-4	TRBV28	CASSLRAPRGEKLFF	TGTGCCAGCAGTTTGAGAGCCCCCCGCGGGGAAAAACTGTTTTTT
-	-	TRBJ1-2	TRBV3-1/TRBV3-2	CASSQPGGGGYTF	TGTGCCAGCAGCCAACCTGGGGGAGGAGGCTACACCTTC
-	TRBD1	TRBJ1-2	TRBV3-1/TRBV3-2	CASSQVATGIDGYTF	TGTGCCAGCAGCCAAGTGGCGACAGGGATCGACGGCTACACCTTC
-	-	TRBJ2-7	TRBV5-1	CASSLVLDKSEQYF	TGCGCCAGCAGCTTGGTCCTAGATAAGAGCGAGCAGTACTTC
once	TRBD1	TRBJ1-6	TRBV25-1	CASSGPGGNSPLHF	TGTGCCAGCAGTGGCCCAGGGGGCAATTCACCCCTCCACTTT
-	-	TRBJ1-2	TRBV9	CASSASAGVNRGYTF	TGTGCCAGCAGCGCATCGGCAGGGGTCAATCGTGGCTACACCTTC
-	-	TRBJ1-5	TRBV28	CASSLEGGNQPQHF	TGTGCCAGCAGTTTAGAGGGAGGCAATCAGCCCCAGCATTTT
once	TRBD1	TRBJ1-2	TRBV5-6	CASSWTGEVYGYTF	TGTGCCAGCAGCTGGACAGGGGAGGTCTATGGCTACACCTTC
-	-	TRBJ1-2	TRBV9	CASSIRQAGGYTF	TGTGCCAGCAGCATTAGACAGGCGGGTGGCTACACCTTC
-	-	TRBJ1-5	TRBV6-6	CASSKGIRQPQHF	TGTGCCAGCAGTAAGGGGATCCGGCAGCCCCAGCATTTT
-	-	TRBJ1-6	TRBV11-1	CASSLAPGTRSPLHF	TGTGCCAGCAGCTTAGCGCCCGGGACTCGGTCACCCCTCCACTTT
-	TRBD1	TRBJ1-2	TRBV6-4	CASSAEQGGYGYTF	TGTGCCAGCAGTGCTGAACAGGGGGGCTATGGCTACACCTTC
-	-	TRBJ1-3	TRBV6-6	CASSLLTRSSGNTIYF	TGTGCCAGCAGTCTACTGACCCGGAGCTCTGGAAACACCATATATTTT
-	-	TRBJ1-2	TRBV7-3	CASSLSRANYGYTF	TGTGCCAGCAGCTTAAGCAGGGCTAACTATGGCTACACCTTC
-	-	TRBJ2-6	TRBV2	CASSDEASGANVLTF	TGTGCCAGCAGTGATGAGGCATCTGGGGCCAACGTCCTGACTTTC
few	TRBD1	TRBJ2-1	TRBV19	CASSRTRGPKGDEQFF	TGTGCCAGTAGTAGAACCAGGGGGCCCAAAGGCGATGAGCAGTTCTTC
-	TRBD2	TRBJ2-1	TRBV11-2	CASSFTSGANEQFF	TGTGCCAGCAGCTTCACTAGCGGGGCAAATGAGCAGTTCTTC
-	-	TRBJ1-1	TRBV27	CASSLGRVNTEAFF	TGTGCCAGCAGTTTAGGCAGGGTGAACACTGAAGCTTTCTTT
once	-	TRBJ1-5	TRBV29-1	CSVATGSGQPQHF	TGCAGCGTGGCTACAGGGTCTGGTCAGCCCCAGCATTTT
-	-	TRBJ2-1	TRBV6-6	CASSYPGRSEQFF	TGTGCCAGCAGTTACCCGGGAAGGAGCGAGCAGTTCTTC
-	TRBD1	TRBJ1-1	TRBV7-8	CASSLGAGTGGGITEAFF	TGTGCCAGCAGCCTAGGTGCCGGGACAGGGGGCGGAATCACTGAAGCTTTCTTT
once	-	TRBJ2-4	TRBV27	CASRPGQMKAIQYF	TGTGCCAGCAGGCCTGGACAGATGAAGGCCATTCAGTACTTC
-	-	TRBJ1-3	TRBV9	CASSVESISGNTIYF	TGTGCCAGCAGCGTAGAGTCTATCTCTGGAAACACCATATATTTT